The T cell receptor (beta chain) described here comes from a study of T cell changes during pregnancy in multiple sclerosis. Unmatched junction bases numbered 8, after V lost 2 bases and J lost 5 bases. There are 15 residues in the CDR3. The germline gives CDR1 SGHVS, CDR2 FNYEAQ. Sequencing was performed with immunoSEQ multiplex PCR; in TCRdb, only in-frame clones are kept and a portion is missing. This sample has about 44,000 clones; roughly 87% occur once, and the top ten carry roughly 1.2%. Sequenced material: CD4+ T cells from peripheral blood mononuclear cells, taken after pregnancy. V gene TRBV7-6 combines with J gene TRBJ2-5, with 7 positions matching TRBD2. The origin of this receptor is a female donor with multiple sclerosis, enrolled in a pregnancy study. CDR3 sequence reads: CASSLFAFGGETQYF. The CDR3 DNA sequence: TGTGCCAGCAGCTTATTCGCGTTCGGGGGGGAGACCCAGTACTTC. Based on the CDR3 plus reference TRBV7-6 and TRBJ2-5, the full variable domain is GAGVSQSPRYKVTKRGQDVALRCDPISGHVSLYWYRQALGQGPEFLTYFNYEAQQDKSGLPNDRFSAERPEGSISTLTIQRTEQRDSAMYRCASSLFAFGGETQYFGPGTRLLVL.